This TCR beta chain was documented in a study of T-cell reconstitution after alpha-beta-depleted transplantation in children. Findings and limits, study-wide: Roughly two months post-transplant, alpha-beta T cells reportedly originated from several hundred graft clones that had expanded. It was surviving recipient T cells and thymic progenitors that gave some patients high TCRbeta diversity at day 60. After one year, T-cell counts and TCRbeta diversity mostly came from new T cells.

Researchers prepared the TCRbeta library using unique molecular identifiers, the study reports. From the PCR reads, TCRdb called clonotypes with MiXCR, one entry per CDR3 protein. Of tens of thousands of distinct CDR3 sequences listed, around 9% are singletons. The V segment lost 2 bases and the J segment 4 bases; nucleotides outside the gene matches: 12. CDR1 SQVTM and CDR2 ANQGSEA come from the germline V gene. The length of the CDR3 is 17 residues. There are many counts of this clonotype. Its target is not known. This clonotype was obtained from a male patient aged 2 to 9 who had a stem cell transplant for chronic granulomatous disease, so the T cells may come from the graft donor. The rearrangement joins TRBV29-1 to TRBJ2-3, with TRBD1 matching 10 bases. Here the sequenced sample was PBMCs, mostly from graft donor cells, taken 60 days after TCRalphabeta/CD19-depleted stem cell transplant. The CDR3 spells CSVEFRWDRGLADTQYF. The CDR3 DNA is TGCAGCGTTGAATTTCGATGGGACAGGGGACTCGCAGATACGCAGTATTTT.